Listed here are 29 T cell receptor beta chains from one sample, sequenced in a study of T cell responses to AZD1222 COVID-19 vaccine. Generated by immunoSEQ multiplex PCR, the TCRdb table keeps only in-frame clones and is missing some. The sample has more than 85,000 clones, more than 75% seen once. The specimen was peripheral blood, collected on day 0 of AZD1222 vaccination. Receptor source: an adult in good health.

The rearrangement uses TRBV27 and TRBJ2-2; D gene ambiguous. V gave up 4 bases and J gave up 3 bases, with 12 bases separating them. The CDR3 is made up of 15 amino acids. Germline CDR1 reads MNHEY; CDR2 reads SMNVEV (reference sequence). The CDR3 bases are TGTGCCAGCAGTTCGACGGAATACTACACCGGGGAGCTGTTTTTT. Its protein is CASSSTEYYTGELFF.

V and J are TRBV30 and TRBJ2-2, with TRBD2 matching 9 bases. Germline V gene lookup returns CDR1 GTSNPN and CDR2 SVGIG (reference sequence). J was trimmed by 3 bases and V by 3 bases; bases with no gene match: 5. This CDR3 region has 15 residues. The CDR3 sequence: CAWSASGRYTGELFF. Here the CDR3 DNA reads TGTGCCTGGAGCGCAAGCGGGAGGTACACCGGGGAGCTGTTTTTT.

This clone has only a few counts. V and J are TRBV5-4 and TRBJ2-7; 14 bases are a match to TRBD2. The CDR3 runs to 14 residues. Germline V gene lookup returns CDR1 SGHNT and CDR2 YYREEE (reference sequence). V was pared by 1 base and J by 7 bases, with 1 base of the junction left unmatched. Here the CDR3 reads CASSLWTSGREQYF. The CDR3 coding sequence is TGTGCCAGCAGCTTGTGGACTAGCGGGAGGGAGCAGTACTTC.

The chain couples TRBV19 to TRBJ2-1; D remains unclear. The CDR3 sequence is 11 residues long. Trimming stripped 1 base from V and 7 bases from J, with 2 bases between. CDR1 is LNHDA, CDR2 SQIVND, per germline (reference sequence). CDR3 in amino acids: CASSIVNEQFF. The CDR3 DNA sequence: TGTGCCAGTAGTATAGTAAATGAGCAGTTCTTC.

The genes are TRBV20-1 and TRBJ2-5, with 10 bases identical to TRBD2. The CDR3 runs to 17 residues. V dropped 3 bases and J dropped 4; count of bases not matched to a gene: 14. Germline V gene lookup returns CDR1 DFQATT and CDR2 SNEGSKA (reference sequence). The CDR3 spells CSASRGQAGGPGETQYF. CDR3 bases: TGCAGTGCTAGTAGAGGTCAAGCGGGAGGGCCTGGAGAGACCCAGTACTTC.

This clone came up once. The chain is built from TRBV10-3 and TRBJ2-3; perhaps TRBD2 as D (5 bases). Trimming removed 6 bases at V and 0 bases at J, with 22 bases between. The CDR3 spans 18 residues. Germline V gene data show CDR1 as ENHRY and CDR2 as SYGVKD. CDR3 sequence (DNA): TGTGCCATCAGAGCTACCCGGGCCGTAGCGTCTAGCACAGATACGCAGTATTTT. Amino acids: CAIRATRAVASSTDTQYF.

The chain combines TRBV18 with TRBJ2-3; possibly TRBD2 for D (5 bases). Looked up from germline, CDR1 is KGHSH and CDR2 is LQKENI. The CDR3 is made up of 15 amino acids. Trimming removed 2 bases at V and 0 bases at J, with 9 bases between. CDR3 residues: CASSPVGGSTDTQYF. The CDR3 DNA is TGTGCCAGCTCACCAGTAGGCGGGAGCACAGATACGCAGTATTTT.

This chain connects TRBV5-1 to TRBJ1-4, with D perhaps TRBD1 (6 bases). The CDR3 consists of 13 residues. The V and J ends lost 3 bases and 7 bases respectively, with 10 bases between them. The germline CDR1 and CDR2 sequences are SGHRS and YFSETQ. CDR3 nucleotide sequence: TGCGCCAGCAGCTGGGGGGCTTCTGAAAAACTGTTTTTT. It encodes CASSWGASEKLFF. The variable domain in full, with the rest retrieved from reference TRBV5-1 and TRBJ1-4, is KAGVTQTPRYLIKTRGQQVTLSCSPISGHRSVSWYQQTPGQGLQFLFEYFSETQRNKGNFPGRFSGRQFSNSRSEMNVSTLELGDSALYLCASSWGASEKLFFGSGTQLSVL.

This clone was detected a few times. This chain joins TRBV2 and TRBJ1-5; D unclear. This CDR3 contains 15 residues. Trimming took off 6 bases at V and 4 bases at J, with 16 bases between the two ends. Germline assignment: CDR1 SNHLY and CDR2 FYNNEI. The DNA of the CDR3 is TGTGCCAGCAGACCCACCGGACGGTTAAATCAGCCCCAGCATTTT. Translating it yields CASRPTGRLNQPQHF.

In its sample, this clone was seen a few times. The chain combines TRBV5-1 with TRBJ2-5; D remains unclear. Trimming cost V 8 bases and J 2 bases, with 4 bases left between them. The CDR3 is 10 amino acids. CDR1 is SGHRS and CDR2 is YFSETQ in the germline V gene. CDR3 residues: CARKQETQYF. The CDR3 coding sequence is TGCGCCAGAAAACAAGAGACCCAGTACTTC.

The CDR3 reads CASSLITSGSWDTQYF. For the CDR3, the DNA is TGCGCCAGCAGCCTCATTACTAGCGGTTCATGGGATACGCAGTATTTT. The rearrangement joins TRBV4-1 to TRBJ2-3, with TRBD2 matching 8 bases. Germline CDR1 and CDR2: MGHRA and YSYEKL. The trim removed 4 bases at V and 6 bases at J, leaving 12 bases unmatched. CDR3 length: 16 residues.

The chain couples TRBV10-3 to TRBJ1-2; the match to TRBD1 covers 7 bases. Trimming took 10 bases from V and 3 from J; bases not matched to a gene: 8. There are 13 residues in the CDR3. The germline V gene has CDR1 ENHRY and CDR2 SYGVKD. In DNA, the CDR3 is TGTGCCACCCAAGGGGGCGCGGACTATGGCTACACCTTC. Its translation is CATQGGADYGYTF.

The V and J genes are TRBV7-2 and TRBJ2-3, with 8 bases that match TRBD2. Trimming cost V 4 bases and J 3 bases; bases outside gene matches: 6. The CDR3 totals 15 residues. Germline CDR1 SGHTA, CDR2 FQGNSA. CDR3 DNA sequence: TGTGCCAGCAGCTCCGGGACTAGTTTTACAGATACGCAGTATTTT. This gives the protein CASSSGTSFTDTQYF.

The chain uses TRBV19 and TRBJ1-3; D is uncertain. Germline V CDR1 and CDR2: LNHDA, SQIVND (reference sequence). The CDR3 has 15 residues. Trimming took 3 bases from V and 0 from J, leaving 9 bases between them. The CDR3 sequence is CASSISGFSGNTIYF. CDR3 sequence (DNA): TGTGCCAGTAGTATTAGTGGCTTCTCTGGAAACACCATATATTTT.

This chain joins TRBV7-2 and TRBJ1-1; D is perhaps TRBD1 (5 bases). This CDR3 is built from 13 residues. With 1 base removed from V and 3 bases from J, the gap between germline ends came to 6 bases. The germline gives CDR1 SGHTA, CDR2 FQGNSA. In nucleotides, the CDR3 is TGTGCCAGCAGCTTAGTCAGGGACACTGAAGCTTTCTTT. Amino acids: CASSLVRDTEAFF.

The chain has TRBV27 and TRBJ2-1; D is undetermined. Germline CDR1 reads MNHEY; CDR2 reads SMNVEV (reference sequence). Trimming took off 3 bases at V and 9 bases at J, with 12 bases between the two ends. The CDR3 totals 13 residues. The CDR3 DNA reads TGTGCCAGCAGTTTGCCCCCCCTCGGTGAGCAGTTCTTC. This translates into CASSLPPLGEQFF.

The genes are TRBV18 and TRBJ2-7; no firm D call. V shed 0 bases and J shed 3 bases, with 6 bases lying between them. This CDR3 contains 13 residues. Germline values: CDR1 KGHSH, CDR2 LQKENI. CDR3 loop: CASSPPGYYEQYF. For the CDR3, the DNA is TGTGCCAGCTCACCACCGGGTTACTACGAGCAGTACTTC. Drawing the rest from reference TRBV18 and TRBJ2-7, the complete variable domain is NAGVMQNPRHLVRRRGQEARLRCSPMKGHSHVYWYRQLPEEGLKFMVYLQKENIIDESGMPKERFSAEFPKEGPSILRIQQVVRGDSAAYFCASSPPGYYEQYFGPGTRLTVT.

This chain uses TRBV9 with TRBJ2-7; 7 nucleotides align to TRBD2. Germline V lookup: CDR1 SGDLS, CDR2 YYNGEE. The CDR3 is 15 residues long. The V segment lost 0 bases and the J segment 5 bases; nucleotides outside the gene matches: 8. The CDR3 region has the DNA TGTGCCAGCAGCGTAGATGGCGGGAGAATCCACGAGCAGTACTTC. Its translation is CASSVDGGRIHEQYF.

The V gene is TRBV27, the J gene TRBJ1-1, with a tentative D call TRBD1 (5 bases). V was trimmed by 2 bases and J by 1 base, leaving 17 bases between them. The germline V gene has CDR1 MNHEY and CDR2 SMNVEV (reference sequence). CDR3 size: 17 residues. The CDR3 DNA sequence: TGTGCCAGCAGTTTAAATTTGGCTGGGGCCCCGAACACTGAAGCTTTCTTT. Translation gives CASSLNLAGAPNTEAFF.

The chain carries TRBV18 and TRBJ2-3; the match to TRBD2 covers 12 bases. The CDR3 sequence is 15 residues long. Germline V CDR1 and CDR2: KGHSH, LQKENI. Losses at the gene ends were 6 bases for V and 5 bases for J; bases not matched to a gene: 6. CDR3: CASSPGLAGQDTQYF. The CDR3 coding sequence is TGTGCCAGCTCGCCCGGACTAGCGGGGCAAGATACGCAGTATTTT.

This clone was detected only a few times. The chain is built from TRBV7-2 and TRBJ1-6; D might be TRBD1 (5 bases). The germline gives CDR1 SGHTA, CDR2 FQGNSA. V was shortened by 5 bases and J by 10 bases, with 18 bases between the two germline ends. There are 15 residues in the CDR3. This chain's CDR3 is CASSPKTAVGSPLHF. The CDR3 DNA follows: TGTGCCAGCAGCCCAAAGACAGCCGTTGGGTCACCCCTCCACTTT.

Notes on this clone: One end of the junction fails to match germline, which may point to a read error. V and J are TRBV19 and TRBJ2-5, with 10 bases fitting TRBD1. The germline V gene has CDR1 LNHDA and CDR2 SQIVND (reference sequence). The CDR3 length is 18 residues. In DNA form, the CDR3 reads TGTGCCAGCAGTATCGGACAGGGGGGCCCGGACTCGCGGGAGACCCAGTACTTC. Amino acids: CASSIGQGGPDSRETQYF.

The rearrangement uses TRBV5-1 and TRBJ2-3; 10 positions agree with TRBD2. The V gene end was trimmed by 2 bases and the J gene end by 0 bases; junction bases not matched to a gene: 3. The CDR3 extends over 16 amino acids. Germline CDR1 is SGHRS and CDR2 is YFSETQ. The CDR3 here is CASSFGLAASTDTQYF. CDR3 DNA: TGCGCCAGCAGCTTCGGACTAGCGGCTAGCACAGATACGCAGTATTTT.

The chain uses TRBV7-9 and TRBJ2-3; unclear D gene. The germline V gene encodes CDR1 SEHNR and CDR2 FQNEAQ (reference sequence). The V end was cut by 0 bases, the J end by 4 bases, with 5 bases between. The CDR3 totals 13 residues. In DNA form, the CDR3 reads TGTGCCAGCAGCTTAGCTATAGCAGATACGCAGTATTTT. Protein product: CASSLAIADTQYF.

V and J are TRBV19 and TRBJ2-7; D is ambiguous. This CDR3 is built from 15 residues. In germline, CDR1 is LNHDA, CDR2 SQIVND (reference sequence). Deletions cut 3 bases from V and 2 bases from J, with 14 bases between. The CDR3 spells CASSIAAGPTYEQYF. The CDR3 DNA reads TGTGCCAGTAGTATTGCGGCAGGACCTACCTACGAGCAGTACTTC. Looking up the rest from reference TRBV19 and TRBJ2-7 gives the full variable domain: DGGITQSPKYLFRKEGQNVTLSCEQNLNHDAMYWYRQDPGQGLRLIYYSQIVNDFQKGDIAEGYSVSREKKESFPLTVTSAQKNPTAFYLCASSIAAGPTYEQYFGPGTRLTVT.

The chain has TRBV5-4 and TRBJ2-5, with a tentative D call TRBD2 (6 bases). The germline V gene has CDR1 SGHNT and CDR2 YYREEE (reference sequence). V lost 1 base and J lost 1, with 8 bases in between. This CDR3 spans 14 amino acids. The CDR3 sequence is CASSLYGSQETQYF. The CDR3 region has the DNA TGTGCCAGCAGCTTGTACGGGAGCCAAGAGACCCAGTACTTC.

This sequence joins TRBV3-1 (or the pseudogene TRBV3-2) and TRBJ2-1; 11 nucleotides line up with TRBD2. This CDR3 spans 17 amino acids. Germline CDR1 is LGHDT and CDR2 is YNNKEL (reference sequence). V lost 4 bases and J lost 8; bases outside the gene matches: 13. The CDR3 nucleotides are TGTGCCAGCAGCCTCACACTAGCGGGAGAAGGTAAGGATGAGCAGTTCTTC. Encoded protein: CASSLTLAGEGKDEQFF.

V is TRBV29-1 and J is TRBJ2-6; the D gene is possibly TRBD1 (6 bases). The V gene's germline CDR1 is SQVTM and CDR2 ANQGSEA. The CDR3 contains 15 residues. V gave up 3 bases and J gave up 2 bases, with 11 bases separating them. CDR3 residues: CSVDTGLAGANVLTF. DNA of the CDR3: TGCAGCGTTGATACAGGGTTAGCTGGGGCCAACGTCCTGACTTTC.

V is TRBV7-2 and J is TRBJ1-1; D ambiguous. The germline gives CDR1 SGHTA, CDR2 FQGNSA. Trimming took off 2 bases at V and 1 base at J, with 8 bases between the two ends. The CDR3 is 14 amino acids. As DNA, the CDR3 is TGTGCCAGCAGCTTATGGCCAGGGAACACTGAAGCTTTCTTT. This gives the protein CASSLWPGNTEAFF.